Shown below are 21 T cell receptor beta chains from a single sample sequenced in a study of CD8+ T cells in alopecia areata. RNA, once extracted, was reverse transcribed into cDNA for use as the sequencing template. The assay was immunoSEQ multiplex PCR, and TCRdb's table has in-frame clones only and misses some. The data show under 350,000 clones, with none appearing a single time. Pooled cells of cutaneous lymph node origin were sorted on CD4, CD8alpha, NKG2D, NKG2ACE and other markers. Sequencing was done on a sample of CD4+ T cells sorted from a lymph node. These receptors all come from a C3H/HeJ mouse with alopecia areata. This line is of MHC haplotype H2-k.

On this clone itself: Here the gene names and germline are mouse. The read terminates 4 residues before the CDR3 end, so the remaining end is supplied by the germline J gene. This sequence joins TRBV5 and TRBJ2-7; TRBD2 matches at 9 bases. CDR1 LGHNA and CDR2 YNLKQL come from the germline V gene (reference sequence). The CDR3 is 14 residues long. Incomplete CDR3 DNA: TGTGCCAGCAGCCTCTCCGGGACTGGGTAT. The encoded protein is CASSLSGTGY. The full-length CDR3 reads as CASSLSGTGYEQYF.

This clone was recorded a few times. Gene names refer to mouse genes. The observed sequence ends 4 residues before the CDR3 terminus, with the missing tail filled in from the germline J gene. The chain couples TRBV1 to TRBJ2-3; 10 bases align to TRBD1. Germline CDR1 reads NSQYPW; CDR2 reads LRSPGD (reference sequence). The CDR3 is 16 amino acids. The junction had 1 base not matched to a gene; V was cut back by 1 base and J by 0 bases. The CDR3 reads CTCSAGDRGSAETLYF. CDR3 DNA, as far as it was read: TGCACCTGCAGTGCAGGGGACAGGGGTAGTGCAGAA. The variable domain in full, with the rest retrieved from reference TRBV1 and TRBJ2-3, is VTLLEQNPRWRLVPRGQAVNLRCILKNSQYPWMSWYQQDLQKQLQWLFTLRSPGDKEVKSLPGADYLATRVTDTELRLQVANMSQGRTLYCTCSAGDRGSAETLYFGSGTRLTVL.

This clone was seen a handful of times. Gene names follow the mouse nomenclature. The read is 4 residues too short to cover the CDR3 end, so that end is filled in from the germline J gene. The rearrangement joins TRBV13-1 to TRBJ2-1; 12 nucleotides align to TRBD2. Germline V CDR1 and CDR2: NSHNY, SYGAGN. Trimming at V came to 0 bases and at J to 6 bases, leaving 1 base not matched to a gene. CDR3 size: 15 residues. The DNA read from the CDR3 is TGTGCCAGCAGTGATGCGGACTGGGGGGGTGCT. This sequence encodes CASSDADWGGA. The whole CDR3 is CASSDADWGGAEQFF.

In this sample, this clone turned up a few times. These gene names are mouse names. The sequence runs out 4 residues before the end of the CDR3; the remainder is reconstructed from the germline J gene. The V call is TRBV14, the J call TRBJ1-2; a possible D gene is TRBD1 (5 bases). CDR1 is SGHDT, CDR2 FRDEAV, per germline. CDR3 size: 15 residues. V dropped 5 bases and J dropped 0 bases, with 14 bases sitting between them. Partial CDR3 DNA: TGTGCCAGCAGCCCCCAGGGAGGTACAAACTCC. This codes for CASSPQGGTNS. The full CDR3 protein reads CASSPQGGTNSDYTF.

This clone was seen only a few times. The gene names given are mouse names. The CDR3 goes on 4 residues after the read ends, and that part is filled in from the germline J gene. The V gene is TRBV2, the J gene TRBJ1-2; 8 bases line up with TRBD1. This CDR3 has 14 amino acids. Germline loops: CDR1 LGHNA, CDR2 YSYQKL. J was trimmed by 2 bases and V by 1 base; bases with no gene match: 0. CDR3 amino acids: CASSQGTGNSDYTF. The DNA read from the CDR3 is TGTGCCAGCAGCCAAGGGACAGGGAACTCC.

Comments on this clone: Gene names are the mouse ones. The read finishes 4 residues shy of the CDR3 end, and the germline J gene is used to complete it. Other DNA sequences of this sample code for an identical CDR3. The chain couples TRBV1 to TRBJ2-1; possibly TRBD1 for D (5 bases). The CDR3 extends over 14 amino acids. V lost 3 bases, J lost 1 base, and 7 bases lay in between. CDR1 and CDR2 (germline): NSQYPW, LRSPGD (reference sequence). CDR3 in amino acids: CTCSAAGNYAEQFF. The CDR3 DNA, read in part, is TGCACCTGCAGTGCGGCAGGGAACTATGCT.

As concerns this clone: Gene labels here are mouse ones. Read coverage stops 3 residues before the CDR3 terminus; the germline J gene supplies the remainder. The V and J genes are TRBV1 and TRBJ1-6; 8 bases agree with TRBD1. TRBJ1-6 is identified as an open reading frame with a role that is uncertain. V shed 4 bases, J shed 6 bases, and the junction held 2 bases outside the gene matches. CDR1 is NSQYPW and CDR2 is LRSPGD in the germline V gene (reference sequence). The length of the CDR3 is 14 residues. CDR3 bases read: TGCACCTGCAGTGAGCAGGGGGCTAATTCGCCC. Translation: CTCSEQGANSP. The whole CDR3 protein reads CTCSEQGANSPLYF.

This clone has ten or more counts. All gene names here are mouse names. The read falls 4 residues short of the CDR3 end, and the missing part is taken from the germline J gene. The chain couples TRBV31 to TRBJ1-2; 7 bases fit TRBD1. CDR3 size: 14 residues. Germline V gene data show CDR1 as GKSSPN and CDR2 as SITVG. Trimming removed 0 bases from V and 1 base from J; junction bases left unmatched: 2. CDR3 bases read: TGTGCCTGGAGTCTAGGGGACAGAAACTCC. This codes for CAWSLGDRNS. The complete CDR3 reads CAWSLGDRNSDYTF.

This clone has just a few counts. Gene names are mouse gene names. The CDR3 end falls 4 residues outside the read, so it is completed with the germline J gene. The chain combines TRBV29 with TRBJ2-1; D not certain. The CDR3 spans 13 residues. The germline V gene has CDR1 MSHET and CDR2 SYDVDS. The V gene lost 2 bases and the J gene lost 3 bases, with 5 bases spanning the gap. The CDR3 here is CASSLTAYAEQFF. The sequenced CDR3 bases are TGTGCTAGCAGTTTAACAGCCTATGCT.

There are a few counts of this clone. Genes and germline come from the mouse. The CDR3 is cut off 4 residues early in the read; its end comes from the germline J gene. This sequence joins TRBV5 and TRBJ1-1, with 7 bases lining up with TRBD1. V was clipped by 0 bases and J by 1 base; unmatched bases: 2. This CDR3 has 15 amino acids. Germline V gene sequence: CDR1 LGHNA, CDR2 YNLKQL (reference sequence). This CDR3 is CASSQDGTENTEVFF. The CDR3 bases that were read are TGTGCCAGCAGCCAAGATGGGACAGAAAACACA.

With regard to this clone: Mouse gene names apply. The read falls 4 residues short of the CDR3 end, and the missing part is taken from the germline J gene. The chain recombines TRBV13-3 with TRBJ2-5; D is perhaps TRBD1 (6 bases). Trimming cost V 5 bases and J 3 bases, with 13 bases left between them. Germline V gene lookup returns CDR1 NNHDY and CDR2 SYVADS. There are 14 residues in the CDR3. The CDR3 loop is CASSTGTQQDTQYF. The DNA read from the CDR3 is TGTGCCAGCAGCACCGGGACACAACAAGAC.

Turning to this clone: Gene names are mouse gene names. The read terminates 4 residues ahead of where the CDR3 ends, so the germline J gene completes it. The rearrangement links TRBV13-1 to TRBJ2-7, with D maybe TRBD1 (6 bases). The CDR3 length is 15 residues. V was clipped by 2 bases and J by 1 base, with 13 bases between them. Germline assignment: CDR1 NSHNY and CDR2 SYGAGN. CDR3 sequence: CASSDRQDKSYEQYF. The covered CDR3 bases are TGTGCCAGCAGTGACCGACAGGACAAATCCTAT.

Of note for this clone: The genes and germline here are from mouse. The read terminates 4 residues before the CDR3 end, so the remaining end is supplied by the germline J gene. The chain has TRBV1 and TRBJ2-5; maybe TRBD1 (6 bases). CDR3 length: 14 residues. The germline V gene encodes CDR1 NSQYPW and CDR2 LRSPGD (reference sequence). The CDR3: CTCSADVTGDTQYF. CDR3 DNA (partial): TGCACCTGCAGTGCAGATGTAACAGGGGAC.

A few counts support this clone. The genes and germline here are from mouse. CDR3 region: CASSDASMGTYEQYF. CDR3 DNA, as far as it was read: TGTGCCAGCAGTGATGCATCAATGGGGACCTAT. This chain connects TRBV13-1 to TRBJ2-7, with a tentative D call TRBD2 (5 bases). The observed sequence ends 4 residues before the CDR3 terminus, with the missing tail filled in from the germline J gene. Germline V gene sequence: CDR1 NSHNY, CDR2 SYGAGN. V gave up 0 bases and J gave up 2 bases, with 12 bases separating them. This CDR3 is 15 amino acids long.

This clone was recorded a few times. The gene symbols are mouse symbols. The read is 4 residues too short to cover the CDR3 end, so that end is filled in from the germline J gene. V and J are TRBV13-1 and TRBJ2-2; the match to TRBD1 covers 11 bases. CDR3 length: 18 residues. Germline CDR1 reads NSHNY; CDR2 reads SYGAGN. The V and J ends lost 0 bases and 0 bases, in that order; junction bases with no gene match: 4. CDR3 DNA, as far as it was read: TGTGCCAGCAGTGATGCCGGGACAGGGGGTCCAAACACCGGG. It specifies CASSDAGTGGPNTG. The CDR3, in full, reads CASSDAGTGGPNTGQLYF.

The table lists this clone with a few counts. Gene and germline names: mouse. The read stops 4 residues short of the end of the CDR3; the missing end is completed from the germline J gene. This chain uses TRBV19 with TRBJ2-7; 12 bases fit TRBD2. This CDR3 spans 14 amino acids. The germline V gene encodes CDR1 FNHDT and CDR2 SITEND (reference sequence). CDR3 sequence reads: CASTPTGGAYEQYF. The sequenced CDR3 bases are TGTGCCAGCACCCCGACTGGGGGGGCTTAT.

Note on this clone: Gene names denote mouse genes. The CDR3 end is not reached by the read, which stops 4 residues before it; the germline J gene fills it in. This chain connects TRBV31 to TRBJ2-5; a possible D gene is TRBD1 (6 bases). Germline V gives CDR1 GKSSPN, CDR2 SITVG. The length of the CDR3 is 14 residues. The chain's CDR3 is CAWSLMQGSDTQYF. CDR3 bases read: TGTGCCTGGAGTCTAATGCAGGGGAGCGAC.

Regarding this clone: Gene names refer to mouse genes. The read comes to an end 4 residues before the CDR3 does, leaving the germline J gene to fill in the end. This chain links TRBV13-2 with TRBJ2-5; possibly TRBD1 for D (6 bases). The V gene's germline CDR1 is NNHNN and CDR2 SYGAGS (reference sequence). The CDR3 contains 14 residues. V was pared by 0 bases and J by 2 bases, with 7 bases between. The sequenced part of the CDR3 DNA is TGTGCCAGCGGTGATGCGGACAGCCAAGAC. Its protein is CASGDADSQD. The complete CDR3 protein is CASGDADSQDTQYF.

This clone has a handful of counts. Any gene name here is a mouse gene name. The CDR3 end lies 4 residues beyond the end of the read and is filled in from the germline J gene. The chain joins TRBV13-3 to TRBJ2-2; D ambiguous. This CDR3 spans 14 amino acids. The V and J ends lost 0 bases and 3 bases respectively, with 6 bases between them. Germline V CDR1 and CDR2: NNHDY, SYVADS. The sequenced CDR3 bases are TGTGCCAGCAGTGATGAGGTGCACACCGGG. Protein product: CASSDEVHTG. The whole CDR3 reads CASSDEVHTGQLYF.

This clone has ten or more counts. Gene names are the mouse ones. The CDR3 end falls 4 residues outside the read, so it is completed with the germline J gene. Distinct nucleotide sequences in the sample also encode this CDR3. V and J are TRBV1 and TRBJ2-7, with D possibly matching TRBD1 (6 bases). Looked up from germline, CDR1 is NSQYPW and CDR2 is LRSPGD (reference sequence). This CDR3 is built from 13 residues. The CDR3 loop is CTCSADSGDEQYF. Incomplete CDR3 DNA: TGCACCTGCAGTGCAGATTCAGGGGAT.

This clone appeared a few times. Germline and genes here are mouse. Read coverage stops 4 residues before the CDR3 terminus; the germline J gene supplies the remainder. This rearrangement joins TRBV29 to TRBJ1-1; D not certain. Germline loops: CDR1 MSHET, CDR2 SYDVDS. V was cut by 8 bases and J by 0 bases, with 10 bases left in between. The CDR3 has 13 amino acids. The CDR3 loop is CASRDNANTEVFF. The covered CDR3 bases are TGTGCTAGCCGCGACAATGCAAACACA.